Below, one T cell receptor beta chain is given with its context. What this receptor recognizes is not known. No quality values exist for individual bases; no much larger clone is one base distant. Ficoll-Paque density gradient centrifugation was the method used to isolate PBMCs. This entry comes from a study of T-cell memory formation after mild COVID-19 listed by TCRdb under 2021. Notes on the research overall: TCR sequence clusters from the two donors were found to be largely donor specific. In a couple of donors, T-cell clones that expanded and contracted after mild COVID-19 were followed by sequencing TCRalpha and TCRbeta repertoires longitudinally. Two young, previously healthy adult volunteers, one female and one male, were included in the cohort. The research as a whole found: Whether the second-wave clones peaking on day 37 were SARS-CoV-2 specific was not confirmed. Only two mild cases were covered in the study, and larger cohorts including severe cases with pre-infection samples were considered necessary. Some responding clones were detected in pre-infection memory, which suggested that pre-existing cross-reactive memory T cells had joined the SARS-CoV-2 response. Contracting CD4+ clones turned up mainly in the CM and EM memory subsets, whereas EMRA was where CD8+ clones were enriched. From day 15 to 85, contracting clones showed balanced CD4/CD8 phenotypes, whereas a second wave of clones that expanded from day 15 to 37 leaned towards CD4+.

V lost 0 bases and J lost 5 bases; the stretch between them is 26 bases long. The germline V gene encodes CDR1 MGHRA and CDR2 YSYEKL. The CDR3 covers 20 residues, taking in both the cysteine and the phenylalanine. The CDR3 DNA has 60 bases and is translated from base 1. The sequencer was an Illumina NovaSeq 6000. TCRalpha and TCRbeta cDNA libraries were built by 5'RACE with constant-segment primers, adding sample barcodes and unique molecular identifiers. Trizol reagent was used to extract RNA from every sample. Libraries were amplified in two PCR steps, with a second sample barcode and Illumina TruSeq adapters added in the second step. Libraries were sequenced on an Illumina NovaSeq with 2 x 150 bp paired-end reads. Per the authors' processing: Reads were demultiplexed and collapsed into UMI-guided consensus sequences with migec v1.2.7. With mixcr v2.1.11, UMI consensuses were aligned to TRA and TRB V and J templates and assembled into clonotypes. A clonotype was counted as expanded or contracted only when both edgeR and NoisET called the clonotype significant, with the noise models trained on biological replicates. edgeR calls used a false discovery rate-adjusted p below 0.01 and a log2 fold-change threshold of 1. As an exploratory analysis of dynamics, PCA with hierarchical clustering was applied to max-normalized trajectories of the 1000 most abundant clonotypes. Separately sequenced CD4+ and CD8+ repertoires were used to assign the CD4 or CD8 phenotype of responding clones. TCRdb trimmed public reads at Q25 via fastp, called clones via MiXCR and kept in-frame beta chains. Rows merge per CDR3 protein into single entries with the most common DNA and genes. In this record, the V and J calls reflect TCRdb's handling and not the investigators' own analysis. The table for this sample lists 110,000 or so distinct CDR3 sequences; 22% of them were counted only once. Under 50% of the sample belongs to the ten largest clones.

The chain uses TRBV4-1 and TRBJ2-1, and the D gene may be TRBD1, 5 bases matching. The source is a man younger than 35 who had mild COVID-19 (a few samples of this study predate the infection). The sample titles of this study are shuffled in the database, so cell type and time point are left out; the donor was told from shared clones. The sample taken for sequencing was PBMCs or a T cell subset sorted from them (not recorded which). The CDR3 protein: CASSQERRAYDSDRHNEQFF. The DNA sequence is TGCGCCAGCAGCCAAGAACGCAGGGCATACGATTCCGACCGCCACAATGAGCAGTTCTTC.